The table lists the clone carrying this T cell receptor beta chain with a few counts. The data are from a study of early T cells in non-severe SARS-CoV-2 infection. TCRdb re-called the 5' RACE reads with MiXCR, one entry per CDR3 protein. There are more than 45,000 distinct CDR3 sequences in the sample; roughly 12% occur only once, and 4.8% lies in the top ten. V shed 3 bases and J 5 bases; nucleotides not matched to a gene: 12. The germline V gene encodes CDR1 DFQATT and CDR2 SNEGSKA (reference sequence). The CDR3 contains 16 residues. This TCR derives from an adult who was a healthcare worker with PCR-confirmed SARS-CoV-2 infection or an uninfected control (not recorded which). V is TRBV20-1 and J is TRBJ2-3, with 9 bases identical to TRBD2. Sequencing input: whole blood. The CDR3 loop reads CSASLEPGLAIDTQYF. The CDR3 DNA reads TGCAGTGCTAGCCTCGAACCGGGACTAGCTATAGATACGCAGTATTTT.